These 15 T cell receptor beta chains came from one sample sequenced in a study of blood T cell repertoires in COVID-19. Profiling relied on immunoSEQ multiplex PCR, and the TCRdb table lists in-frame clones only, not all of them. This sample has approximately 330,000 clones, with approximately 83% found just once. The material sequenced was PBMCs or T cells enriched from blood (not recorded which). The source is a woman aged 40 to 55 with acute COVID-19.

This chain connects TRBV6-5 to TRBJ1-5; TRBD1 might be the D (6 bases). Trimming shortened V by 4 bases and J by 3 bases, and 16 bases separated the two germline ends. The CDR3 has 16 residues. The germline gives CDR1 MNHEY, CDR2 SVGAGI. CDR3 sequence reads: CASSSAGQGHNQPQHF. Here the CDR3 DNA reads TGTGCCAGCAGTTCGGCTGGGCAGGGACACAATCAGCCCCAGCATTTT.

V gene TRBV19 combines with J gene TRBJ2-2; D unclear. V was clipped by 2 bases and J by 4 bases, with 20 bases between them. The CDR3 has 18 amino acids. Germline loops: CDR1 LNHDA, CDR2 SQIVND (reference sequence). CDR3 region: CASSIPRRPRVTTGELFF. In nucleotides, the CDR3 is TGTGCCAGTAGTATACCCCGGCGACCCCGGGTAACCACCGGGGAGCTGTTTTTT.

This chain links TRBV25-1 with TRBJ1-5; tentative D call: TRBD1 (6 bases). CDR1 and CDR2 (germline): MGHDK, SYGVNS. The CDR3 is made up of 14 amino acids. V gave up 5 bases and J gave up 8 bases, with 16 bases separating them. The DNA for the CDR3 is TGTGCCAGCAGTTCCTCAGGGGTAATTGAGCCCCAGCATTTT. Translating gives CASSSSGVIEPQHF.

The rearrangement joins TRBV28 to TRBJ2-1; 13 bases are shared with TRBD2. Germline V lookup: CDR1 MDHEN, CDR2 SYDVKM. The CDR3 is 15 residues long. After removal of 7 bases from V and 8 bases from J, the junction contained 8 bases not matched to a gene. CDR3: CASKVLLAGGYEQFF. The CDR3 nucleotides are TGTGCCAGCAAGGTTTTACTAGCGGGAGGGTATGAGCAGTTCTTC.

This chain uses TRBV19 with TRBJ1-2, with 7 bases lining up with TRBD1. CDR3 length: 13 amino acids. In germline, CDR1 is LNHDA, CDR2 SQIVND (reference sequence). Trimming cost V 5 bases and J 5 bases; bases outside gene matches: 5. The CDR3: CASSSTGPYGYTF. CDR3 sequence (DNA): TGTGCCAGTAGTTCGACAGGGCCATATGGCTACACCTTC.

This rearrangement joins TRBV19 to TRBJ1-6; D call uncertain. The CDR3 loop spans 14 amino acids. V dropped 8 bases and J dropped 7 bases, with 15 bases sitting between them. Germline lookup yields CDR1 LNHDA and CDR2 SQIVND (reference sequence). The CDR3 DNA is TGTGCCAGTTGGCTGGGCACACGGAATTCACCCCTCCACTTT. It yields the protein CASWLGTRNSPLHF.

The rearrangement uses TRBV14 and TRBJ1-2; D ambiguous. V gave up 1 base and J gave up 2 bases, with 5 bases separating them. Germline V lookup: CDR1 SGHDN, CDR2 FVKESK. The CDR3 is made up of 13 amino acids. Here the CDR3 reads CASSQVQNYGYTF. CDR3 DNA: TGTGCCAGCAGCCAAGTGCAGAACTATGGCTACACCTTC.

This clone was picked up one time. The chain is built from TRBV15 and TRBJ2-1; D perhaps matches TRBD2 (5 bases). Per germline, CDR1 LNHNV and CDR2 YYDKDF (reference sequence). Trimming took off 0 bases at V and 6 bases at J, with 18 bases between the two ends. The CDR3 sequence is 17 residues long. CDR3 in amino acids: CATSRDSLAPGRNEQFF. The CDR3, as DNA: TGTGCCACCAGCAGAGATAGTCTAGCACCCGGGCGCAATGAGCAGTTCTTC.

This chain uses TRBV7-2 with TRBJ1-2; TRBD1 might be the D (5 bases). The CDR3 has 13 amino acids. Germline-derived CDR1 and CDR2 are SGHTA and FQGNSA. Trimming left V 3 bases short and J 1 base short, with 6 bases between. As DNA, the CDR3 is TGTGCCAGCAGCTTCGACAGTAACTATGGCTACACCTTC. It encodes CASSFDSNYGYTF.

The chain links TRBV27 to TRBJ2-7; D may be TRBD2 (5 bases). CDR3 length equals 15 residues. V gave up 4 bases and J gave up 0 bases, with 13 bases separating them. Germline-derived CDR1 and CDR2 are MNHEY and SMNVEV (reference sequence). CDR3 sequence (DNA): TGTGCCAGCAGTTCCCCCGGACGGGGCTCCTACGAGCAGTACTTC. It yields the protein CASSSPGRGSYEQYF.

This clone has only a few counts. The J gene is TRBJ2-3, the V gene TRBV6-5, with a possible D match to TRBD1 (6 bases). Germline V gives CDR1 MNHEY, CDR2 SVGAGI. The CDR3 sequence is 15 residues long. The V end was cut by 7 bases, the J end by 10 bases, with 24 bases between. CDR3 in amino acids: CASTANRVGDLAQYF. The CDR3, as DNA: TGTGCCAGCACAGCGAACAGGGTCGGAGATCTGGCGCAGTATTTT.

The chain couples TRBV2 to TRBJ1-2; TRBD1 aligns across 9 bases. Germline V CDR1 and CDR2: SNHLY, FYNNEI. The ends lost 6 bases at V and 8 bases at J; junction bases unmatched: 10. The CDR3 is 14 amino acids. The CDR3, as DNA: TGTGCCAGCAGGACCGGGACAGGGAAGGAGGGCTACACCTTC. This sequence encodes CASRTGTGKEGYTF.

The V call is TRBV5-1, the J call TRBJ2-3; 11 bases are a match to TRBD2. This CDR3 comprises 16 residues. Germline lookup yields CDR1 SGHRS and CDR2 YFSETQ. V shed 5 bases and J 2 bases; nucleotides not matched to a gene: 7. CDR3 sequence: CASRSGTSGYTDTQYF. The CDR3 coding sequence is TGCGCCAGCAGGAGTGGGACTAGCGGATACACAGATACGCAGTATTTT.

The V gene is TRBV7-3, the J gene TRBJ2-1, with 9 positions matching TRBD1. Trimming took 2 bases from V and 6 from J; bases not matched to a gene: 11. Germline CDR1 reads SGHTA; CDR2 reads FQGTGA. This CDR3 has 17 amino acids. CDR3 nucleotides: TGTGCCAGCAGCTTAGGACCAACGGGACAGGGTTTCAATGAGCAGTTCTTC. It specifies CASSLGPTGQGFNEQFF.

The chain uses TRBV28 and TRBJ1-5, with TRBD1 as a possible D gene (5 bases). Trimming cost V 3 bases and J 0 bases, with 15 bases left between them. Per the germline V gene, CDR1 is MDHEN and CDR2 is SYDVKM. This CDR3 region has 17 residues. The CDR3 region is CASSFDFGGDSNQPQHF. The CDR3, as DNA: TGTGCCAGCAGTTTTGATTTTGGGGGGGATAGCAATCAGCCCCAGCATTTT.